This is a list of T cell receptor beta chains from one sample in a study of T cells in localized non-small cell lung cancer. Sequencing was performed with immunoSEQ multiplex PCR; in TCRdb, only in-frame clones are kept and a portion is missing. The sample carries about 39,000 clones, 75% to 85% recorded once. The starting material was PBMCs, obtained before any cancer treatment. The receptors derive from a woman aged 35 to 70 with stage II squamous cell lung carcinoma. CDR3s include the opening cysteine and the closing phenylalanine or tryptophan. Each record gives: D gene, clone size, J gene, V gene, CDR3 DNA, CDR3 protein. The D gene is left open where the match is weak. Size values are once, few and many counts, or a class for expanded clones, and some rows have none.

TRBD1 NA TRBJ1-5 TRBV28 TGTGCCAGCAGCGACAGGGGATTTCGGAGCAATCAGCCCCAGCATTTT CASSDRGFRSNQPQHF
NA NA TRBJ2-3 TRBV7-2 TGTGCCAGCAGCGCACGCCTCGATGACACAGATACGCAGTATTTT CASSARLDDTDTQYF
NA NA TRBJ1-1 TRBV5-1 TGCGCCAGCAGCTATGGAGGGGGATACTACACTGAAGCTTTCTTT CASSYGGGYYTEAFF
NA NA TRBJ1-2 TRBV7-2 TGTGCCAGCAGCCTTCACGGGGGGGCTCTGGATGGCTACACCTTC CASSLHGGALDGYTF
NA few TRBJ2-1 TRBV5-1 TGCGCCAGCAGCCTGGCGCGAACAGACAATGAGCAGTTCTTC CASSLARTDNEQFF
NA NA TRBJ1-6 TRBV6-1 TGTGCCAGCAGTGGTTCGGGGGAAAGCTCCTATAATTCACCCCTCCACTTT CASSGSGESSYNSPLHF
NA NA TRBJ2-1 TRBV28 TGTGCCAGCCAGCCGGCCGCCTCGGGCTACAATGAGCAGTTCTTC CASQPAASGYNEQFF
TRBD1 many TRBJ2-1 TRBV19 TGTGCCAGTAGCAGGACAGGGGACGGTGAGCAGTTCTTC CASSRTGDGEQFF
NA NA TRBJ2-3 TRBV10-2 TGCGCCAGCAGTGAGAGTGGCGGTTCGAGCACAGATACGCAGTATTTT CASSESGGSSTDTQYF
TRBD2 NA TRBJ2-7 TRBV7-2 TGTGCCAGCAGTTGGACTAGCGCAAATACCTACGAGCAGTACTTC CASSWTSANTYEQYF
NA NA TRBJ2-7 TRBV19 TGTGCCAGTAGTATTCCCCTTGGCGAGCAGTACTTC CASSIPLGEQYF
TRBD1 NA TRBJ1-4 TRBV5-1 TGCGCCAGCAGCCCCGGACAGGGGGCGAATTTACCCAATGAAAAACTGTTTTTT CASSPGQGANLPNEKLFF
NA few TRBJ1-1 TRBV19 TGTGCCAGTAGTGGTCGAGGGGGGACTTTGAGCACTGAAGCTTTCTTT CASSGRGGTLSTEAFF
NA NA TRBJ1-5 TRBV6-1 TGTGCCAGCCATAGGGGGGGGGATCAGCCCCAGCATTTT CASHRGGDQPQHF
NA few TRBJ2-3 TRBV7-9 TGTGCCAGCAGCGGGACGGGATATAGCACAGATACGCAGTATTTT CASSGTGYSTDTQYF
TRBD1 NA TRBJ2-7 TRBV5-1 TGCGCCAGCAGCTTGGAGGGGGCAGGGACCTACGAGCAGTACTTC CASSLEGAGTYEQYF
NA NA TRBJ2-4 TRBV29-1 TGCAGCGTTCTCGCGCTAGCCAAAAACATTCAGTACTTC CSVLALAKNIQYF
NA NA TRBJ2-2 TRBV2 TGTGCCAGCACTCAGGACAGCGCGAACACCGGGGAGCTGTTTTTT CASTQDSANTGELFF
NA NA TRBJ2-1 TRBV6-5 TGTGCCAGCAGTTTTGGGAATGAGCAGTTCTTC CASSFGNEQFF
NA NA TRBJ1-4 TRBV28 TGTGCCAGCAGGGGGACGGCTGAAAAACTGTTTTTT CASRGTAEKLFF
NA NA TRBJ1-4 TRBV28 TGTGCCAGCAGTCCTTCGAATTGGGGGAATGAAAAACTGTTTTTT CASSPSNWGNEKLFF
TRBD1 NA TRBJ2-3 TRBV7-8 TGTGCCAGCAGCGTCGGGACAGGGGAGAGGACCACAGATACGCAGTATTTT CASSVGTGERTTDTQYF
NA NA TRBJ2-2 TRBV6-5 TGTGCCAGCGGAGAGACAGACCTCACCGGGGAGCTGTTTTTT CASGETDLTGELFF
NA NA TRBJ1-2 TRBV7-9 TGTGCCAGCAGCTTAGAAGAGTTGGGATCGCACGGCTACACCTTC CASSLEELGSHGYTF
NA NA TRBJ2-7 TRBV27 TGTGCCAGCAGTTGGTCGTCGACAGCCTACGAGCAGTACTTC CASSWSSTAYEQYF
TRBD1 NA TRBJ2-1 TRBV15 TGTGCCACCAGCAGAGAGAGCCTCCTTACAGGGGGTAACAATGAGCAGTTCTTC CATSRESLLTGGNNEQFF
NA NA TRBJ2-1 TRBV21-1 TGTGCCAGCAGCAAAGAAGGATCGCAGAACAATGAGCAGTTCTTC CASSKEGSQNNEQFF
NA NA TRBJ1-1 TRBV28 TGTGCCAGCAGTTTAACAGAAATGAACACTGAAGCTTTCTTT CASSLTEMNTEAFF
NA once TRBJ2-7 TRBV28 TGTGCCAGCAGCAGCGCGATAGCGGATTACTCCTACGAGCAGTACTTC CASSSAIADYSYEQYF
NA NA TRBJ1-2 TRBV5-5 TGTGCCAGCAGCTTAGGGGCAGGGGATGGCTACACCTTC CASSLGAGDGYTF
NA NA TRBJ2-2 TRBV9 TGTGCCAGCAGCGTAGACGCCGGGGAGCTGTTTTTT CASSVDAGELFF
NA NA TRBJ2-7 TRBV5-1 TGCGCCAGCAGCTTCCTCCCCGGGACGCGAACCTACGAGCAGTACTTC CASSFLPGTRTYEQYF
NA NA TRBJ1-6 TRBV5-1 TGCGCCAGCAGCTCCTACCTTTCCGTGTATTCACCCCTCCACTTT CASSSYLSVYSPLHF
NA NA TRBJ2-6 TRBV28 TGTGCCAGCAGACCGGACAGCTCTGGGGCCAACGTCCTGACTTTC CASRPDSSGANVLTF
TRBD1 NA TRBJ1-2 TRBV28 TGTGCCAGCATGATGACAGGGTGGTATGGCTACACCTTC CASMMTGWYGYTF
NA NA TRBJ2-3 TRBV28 TGTGCCAGCAGTTTAGTAGATTTCACAGATACGCAGTATTTT CASSLVDFTDTQYF
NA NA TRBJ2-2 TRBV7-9 TGTGCCAGCAGCGGCGCAGGGTCTGGGGTCGGGGAGCTGTTTTTT CASSGAGSGVGELFF
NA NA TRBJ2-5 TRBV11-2 TGTGCCAGCAGCCCGGGGGAGACCCAGTACTTC CASSPGETQYF
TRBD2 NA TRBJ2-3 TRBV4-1 TGCGCCAGCAGCCAAGACCTTCTCGTGAGGCTAGCGGGAAGCAATCAGAAGTATTTT CASSQDLLVRLAGSNQKYF
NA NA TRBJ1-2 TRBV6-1 TGTGCCAGCAGTGAAGCCCCAGGGAACTATGGCTACACCTTC CASSEAPGNYGYTF
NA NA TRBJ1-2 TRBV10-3 TGTGCCATCAGTGAGTCCCCCAAGACAGGCTCCTATGGCTACACCTTC CAISESPKTGSYGYTF
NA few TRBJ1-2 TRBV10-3 TGTGCCACCTCCCCCCCCGCAGCGTCCTTCTATGGCTACACCTTC CATSPPAASFYGYTF
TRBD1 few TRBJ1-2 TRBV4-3 TGCGCCAGCAGCCAAGAGCATTCAGGGGGGCAAGGCTACACCTTC CASSQEHSGGQGYTF